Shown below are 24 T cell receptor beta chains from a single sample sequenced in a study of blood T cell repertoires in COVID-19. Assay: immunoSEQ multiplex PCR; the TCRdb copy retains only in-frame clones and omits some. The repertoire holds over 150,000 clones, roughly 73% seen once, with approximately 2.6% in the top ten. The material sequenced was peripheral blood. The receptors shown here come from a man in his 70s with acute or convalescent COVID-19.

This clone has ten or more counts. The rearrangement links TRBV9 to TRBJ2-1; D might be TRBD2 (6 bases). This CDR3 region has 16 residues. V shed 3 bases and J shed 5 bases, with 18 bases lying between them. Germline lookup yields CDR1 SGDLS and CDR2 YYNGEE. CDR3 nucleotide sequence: TGTGCCAGCAGCGGACCCCTCGGCGGGGAAAACAATGAGCAGTTCTTC. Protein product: CASSGPLGGENNEQFF.

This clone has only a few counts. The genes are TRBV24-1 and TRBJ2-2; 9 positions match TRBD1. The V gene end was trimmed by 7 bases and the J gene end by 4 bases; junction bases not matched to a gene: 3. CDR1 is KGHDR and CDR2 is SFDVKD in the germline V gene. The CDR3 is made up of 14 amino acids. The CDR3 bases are TGTGCCACCAGGGAGGACAGGGGCACCGGGGAGCTGTTTTTT. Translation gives CATREDRGTGELFF.

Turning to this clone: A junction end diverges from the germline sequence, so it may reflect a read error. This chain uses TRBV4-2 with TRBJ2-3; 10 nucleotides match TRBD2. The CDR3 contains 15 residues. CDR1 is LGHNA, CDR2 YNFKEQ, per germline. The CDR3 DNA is TGTGCCAGCAACCAAATAAGCGGGGGGGCCGGTACGCAGTATTTT. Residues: CASNQISGGAGTQYF.

CDR3 bases: TGTGCCAGCAGCGTAGAAGTGGGGCAGTATGAAAACACCATATATTTT. It encodes CASSVEVGQYENTIYF. The chain employs TRBV9 and TRBJ1-3; tentative D call: TRBD1 (5 bases). Per the germline V gene, CDR1 is SGDLS and CDR2 is YYNGEE. V gave up 0 bases and J gave up 6 bases, with 16 bases separating them. The CDR3 is 16 residues long.

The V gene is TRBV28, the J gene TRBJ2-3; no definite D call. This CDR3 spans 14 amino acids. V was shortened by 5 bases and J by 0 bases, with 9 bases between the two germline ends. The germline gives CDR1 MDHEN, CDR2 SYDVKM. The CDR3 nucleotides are TGTGCCAGCAGTCCACCGGGTAGCACAGATACGCAGTATTTT. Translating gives CASSPPGSTDTQYF.

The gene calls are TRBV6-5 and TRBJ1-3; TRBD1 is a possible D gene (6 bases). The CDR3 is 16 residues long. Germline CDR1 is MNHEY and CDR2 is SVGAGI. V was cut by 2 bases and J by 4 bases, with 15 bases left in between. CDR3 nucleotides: TGTGCCAGCAGTTACGTTTTAACAGGGTTCGGAAACACCATATATTTT. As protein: CASSYVLTGFGNTIYF.

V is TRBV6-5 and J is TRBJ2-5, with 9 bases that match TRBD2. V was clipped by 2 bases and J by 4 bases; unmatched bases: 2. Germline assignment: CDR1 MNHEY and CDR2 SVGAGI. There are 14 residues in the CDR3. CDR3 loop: CASSYIAGVETQYF. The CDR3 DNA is TGTGCCAGCAGTTACATAGCGGGAGTAGAGACCCAGTACTTC.

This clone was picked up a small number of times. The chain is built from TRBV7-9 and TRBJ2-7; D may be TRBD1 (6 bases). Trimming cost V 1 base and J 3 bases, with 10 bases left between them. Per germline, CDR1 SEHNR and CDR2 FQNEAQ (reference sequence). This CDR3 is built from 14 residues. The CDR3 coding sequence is TGTGCCAGCAGCTTAGGGACAGCACGCTACGAGCAGTACTTC. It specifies CASSLGTARYEQYF.

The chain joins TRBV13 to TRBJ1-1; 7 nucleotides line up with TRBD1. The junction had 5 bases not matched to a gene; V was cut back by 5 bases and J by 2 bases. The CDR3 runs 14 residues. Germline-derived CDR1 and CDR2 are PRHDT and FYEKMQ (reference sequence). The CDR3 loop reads CASSKTGDNTEAFF. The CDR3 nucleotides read TGTGCCAGCAGCAAAACAGGGGATAACACTGAAGCTTTCTTT.

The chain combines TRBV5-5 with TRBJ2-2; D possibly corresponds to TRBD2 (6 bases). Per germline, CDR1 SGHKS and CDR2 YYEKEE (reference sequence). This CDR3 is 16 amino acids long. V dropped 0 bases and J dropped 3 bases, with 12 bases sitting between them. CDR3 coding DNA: TGTGCCAGCAGCTTGGTGCGGGGTATGGACACCGGGGAGCTGTTTTTT. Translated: CASSLVRGMDTGELFF. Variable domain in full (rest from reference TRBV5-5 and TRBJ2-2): DAGVTQSPTHLIKTRGQQVTLRCSPISGHKSVSWYQQVLGQGPQFIFQYYEKEERGRGNFPDRFSARQFPNYSSELNVNALLLGDSALYLCASSLVRGMDTGELFFGEGSRLTVL.

CDR3 bases: TGCAGCGTCCGGACTAGCGGGGGACCCGAGCAGTACTTC. Amino acid sequence: CSVRTSGGPEQYF. The rearrangement links TRBV29-1 to TRBJ2-7, with 13 bases fitting TRBD2. Germline assignment: CDR1 SQVTM and CDR2 ANQGSEA. The CDR3 consists of 13 residues. With V trimmed by 6 bases and J by 6 bases, 5 bases remained unmatched.

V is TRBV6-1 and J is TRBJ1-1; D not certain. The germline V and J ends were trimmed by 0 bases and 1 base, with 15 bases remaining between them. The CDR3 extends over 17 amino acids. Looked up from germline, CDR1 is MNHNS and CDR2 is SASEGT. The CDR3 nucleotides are TGTGCCAGCAGTGAAGCTCAGGCAGCAGCCAGGAACACTGAAGCTTTCTTT. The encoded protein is CASSEAQAAARNTEAFF.

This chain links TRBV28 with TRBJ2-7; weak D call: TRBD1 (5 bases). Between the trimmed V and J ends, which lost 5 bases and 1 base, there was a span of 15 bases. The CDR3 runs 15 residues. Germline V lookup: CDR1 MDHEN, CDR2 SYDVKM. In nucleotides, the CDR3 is TGTGCCAGCAGTCTATCACAGGTCTTTTCCTACGAGCAGTACTTC. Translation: CASSLSQVFSYEQYF.

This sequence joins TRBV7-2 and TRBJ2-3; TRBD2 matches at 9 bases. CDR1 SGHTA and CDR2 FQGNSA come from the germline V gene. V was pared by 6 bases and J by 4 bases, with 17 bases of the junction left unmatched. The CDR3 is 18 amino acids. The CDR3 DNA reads TGTGCCAGCAGTCCGGTCGCCTGGGGACTAGCAGGGGCAGATACGCAGTATTTT. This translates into CASSPVAWGLAGADTQYF.

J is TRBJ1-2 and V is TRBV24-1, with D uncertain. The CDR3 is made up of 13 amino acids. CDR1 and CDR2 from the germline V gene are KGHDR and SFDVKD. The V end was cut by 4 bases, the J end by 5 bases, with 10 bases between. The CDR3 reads CATSDASWYGYTF. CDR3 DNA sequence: TGTGCCACCAGTGACGCCAGTTGGTATGGCTACACCTTC.

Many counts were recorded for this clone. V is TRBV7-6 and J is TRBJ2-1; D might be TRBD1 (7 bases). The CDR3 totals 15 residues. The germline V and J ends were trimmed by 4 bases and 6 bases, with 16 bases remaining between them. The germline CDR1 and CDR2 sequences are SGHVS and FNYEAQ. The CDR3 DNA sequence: TGTGCCAGCAGCTCCCAGGGGGGAGCGATCAATGAGCAGTTCTTC. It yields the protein CASSSQGGAINEQFF.

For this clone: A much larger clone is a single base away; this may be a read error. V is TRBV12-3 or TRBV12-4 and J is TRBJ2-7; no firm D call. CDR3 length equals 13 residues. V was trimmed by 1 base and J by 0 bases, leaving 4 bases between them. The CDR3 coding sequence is TGTGCCAGCAGTTTAGACAACTCCTACGAGCAGTACTTC. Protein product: CASSLDNSYEQYF.

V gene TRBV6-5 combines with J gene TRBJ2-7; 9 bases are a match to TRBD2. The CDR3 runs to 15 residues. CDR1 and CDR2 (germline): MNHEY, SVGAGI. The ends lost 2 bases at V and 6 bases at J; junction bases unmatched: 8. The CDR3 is CASSYTLAGKGEQYF. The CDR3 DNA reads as TGTGCCAGCAGTTACACTCTAGCGGGAAAGGGCGAGCAGTACTTC.

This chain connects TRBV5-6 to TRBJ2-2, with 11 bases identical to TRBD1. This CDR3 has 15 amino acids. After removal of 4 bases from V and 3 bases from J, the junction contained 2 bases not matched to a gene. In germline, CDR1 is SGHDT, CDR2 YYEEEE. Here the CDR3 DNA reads TGTGCCAGCAGCAAGGGACAGGGGGACACCGGGGAGCTGTTTTTT. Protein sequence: CASSKGQGDTGELFF.

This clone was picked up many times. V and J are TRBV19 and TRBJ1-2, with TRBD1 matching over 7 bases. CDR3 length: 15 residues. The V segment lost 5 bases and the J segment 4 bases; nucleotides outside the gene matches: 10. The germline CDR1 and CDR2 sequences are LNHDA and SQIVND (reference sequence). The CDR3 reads CASSQNDREIYGYTF. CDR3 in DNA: TGTGCCAGTAGTCAGAACGACAGGGAAATCTATGGCTACACCTTC.

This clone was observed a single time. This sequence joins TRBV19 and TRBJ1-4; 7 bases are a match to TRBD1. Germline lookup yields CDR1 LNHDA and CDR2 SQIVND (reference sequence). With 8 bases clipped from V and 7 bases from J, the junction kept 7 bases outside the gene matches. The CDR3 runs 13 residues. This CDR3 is CASEGQGGEKLFF. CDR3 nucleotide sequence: TGTGCCAGTGAGGGTCAGGGGGGTGAAAAACTGTTTTTT.

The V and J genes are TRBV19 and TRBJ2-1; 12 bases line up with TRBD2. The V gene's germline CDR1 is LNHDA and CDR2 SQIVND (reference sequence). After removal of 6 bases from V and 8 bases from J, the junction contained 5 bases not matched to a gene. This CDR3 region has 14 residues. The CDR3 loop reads CASRLAGGPYEQFF. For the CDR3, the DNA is TGTGCCAGTAGGCTAGCGGGAGGGCCCTATGAGCAGTTCTTC.

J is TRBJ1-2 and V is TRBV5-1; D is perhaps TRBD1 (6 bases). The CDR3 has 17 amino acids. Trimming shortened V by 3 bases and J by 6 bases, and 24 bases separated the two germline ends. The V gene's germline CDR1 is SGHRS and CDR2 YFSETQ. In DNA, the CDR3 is TGCGCCAGCAGCTCTTGGGCCTCAGGGGCGCCCCGACATGGCTACACCTTC. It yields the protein CASSSWASGAPRHGYTF.

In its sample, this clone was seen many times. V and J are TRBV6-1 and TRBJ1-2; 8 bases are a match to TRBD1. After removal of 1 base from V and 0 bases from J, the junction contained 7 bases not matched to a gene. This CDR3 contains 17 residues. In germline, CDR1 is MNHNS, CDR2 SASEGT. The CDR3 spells CASSEGTGRGSNYGYTF. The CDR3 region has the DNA TGTGCCAGCAGTGAAGGGACAGGGAGGGGTTCTAACTATGGCTACACCTTC.